This TCR beta chain derives from a study of vaccination effects on CD4 cells after COVID-19. This clone was detected a few times. Antigen: not known. Trimming took 5 bases from V and 1 from J, leaving 1 base between them. This CDR3 region has 10 residues. Germline CDR1 SQVTM, CDR2 ANQGSEA. Using viral peptide pools, the ViraFEST assay grew out antigen-specific CD4+ T cells prior to sequencing. Subsequent to a culture period of less than twelve days, CD4+ T cells were isolated. Vaccine recipients had no previous SARS-CoV-2 infection; their nucleocapsid antibodies were negative. Generated by immunoSEQ multiplex PCR, the TCRdb table keeps only in-frame clones and is missing some. The sample lists about 34,000 clones; more than 70% were seen once.

This chain joins TRBV29-1 and TRBJ2-3; D remains ambiguous. The clonotype comes from a human donor who received a COVID-19 vaccine. This sample comprised CD4+ T cells from PBMCs cultured with HCoV-OC43 spike peptides, obtained before COVID-19 vaccination. Noted subset: HCoV-OC43 spike overlapping peptide pool stimulation. DNA for the CDR3: TGCAGCGTTCGCACAGATACGCAGTATTTT. This sequence encodes CSVRTDTQYF.